This note documents a single T cell receptor (beta chain) sequence. The antigen is unknown. This specimen belongs to a study of shared clonotypes between healthy human individuals. Overall study findings and caveats: Non-shared clonotypes had lower generation probabilities than clonotypes shared by all four sorted-subset donors.

The CDR3 runs to 15 residues. With 0 bases removed from V and 0 bases from J, the gap between germline ends came to 10 bases. Germline values: CDR1 SGDLS, CDR2 YYNGEE. Method: immunoSEQ multiplex PCR; TCRdb's copy keeps in-frame clones and lacks some. The data contain around 200,000 clones, about 93% of them singletons. The source material was naive CD4+ T cells sorted from blood. The subset is: CD45RA+ positively selected. The TCR originated in a woman younger than 45 in good health. The rearrangement uses TRBV9 and TRBJ2-7; D assignment may be TRBD1 or TRBD2 (5 bases each). The CDR3 is CASSVGDLSSYEQYF. The CDR3 bases are TGTGCCAGCAGCGTAGGGGACCTCAGCTCCTACGAGCAGTACTTC.